These 5 T cell receptor beta chains originate from one sample sequenced in a study of CXCR3-negative and CXCR3-positive naive CD8 T cells (dated by TCRdb to between 2017 and 2020). Instrument used: NextSeq 550. The Human TCR Profiling Kit (MiLaboratory) was used to make UMI-labeled 5' RACE TRB cDNA libraries. TCRdb reprocessed the reads; each CDR3 protein sequence makes one entry, and DNA is unavailable. This sample's clone table shows just over 60,000 distinct CDR3 sequences. Together, the top ten hold about 4.5% of the sample. The sequenced material came from naive CXCR3- CD8+ T cells from blood. Explained via the paper, the cell subset or site label denotes: CD45RO-CCR7+CD27+CD95- naive CD8+ T cells lacking CXCR3 (TNR3-). The receptors were sampled from a human donor in good health. Some clones in this sample may be carry-over from other donors' samples.

V and J are TRBV7-8 and TRBJ2-5; the D call of TRBD1 rests on TCRdb alone, since no DNA is present to check it. This CDR3 comprises 13 residues. CDR1 SGHVS and CDR2 FQNEAQ come from the germline V gene. The CDR3 loop is CASGLQGPETQYF. Combining the CDR3 with reference TRBV7-8 and TRBJ2-5 gives the whole variable domain GAGVSQSPRYKVAKRGQDVALRCDPISGHVSLFWYQQALGQGPEFLTYFQNEAQLDKSGLPSDRFFAERPEGSVSTLKIQRTQQEDSAVYLCASGLQGPETQYFGPGTRLLVL.

This CDR3 reads CASSQDNRLNTEAFF. The V and J genes are TRBV4-3 and TRBJ1-1. Per the germline V gene, CDR1 is LGHNA and CDR2 is YSLEER. The CDR3 consists of 15 residues.

This rearrangement joins TRBV5-1 to TRBJ2-3; TCRdb's assignment of TRBD2 cannot be checked, as there is no DNA. Germline V gene lookup returns CDR1 SGHRS and CDR2 YFSETQ. The CDR3 spans 15 residues. The CDR3 here is CASSLVALPTDTQYF.

The chain uses TRBV7-9 and TRBJ2-7; TCRdb selects TRBD1, and the lack of DNA leaves this call unchecked. The CDR3 has 14 amino acids. CDR1 SEHNR and CDR2 FQNEAQ come from the germline V gene (reference sequence). CDR3 sequence reads: CASSNREAYYEQYF. Variable domain in full (rest from reference TRBV7-9 and TRBJ2-7): DTGVSQNPRHKITKRGQNVTFRCDPISEHNRLYWYRQTLGQGPEFLTYFQNEAQLEKSRLLSDRFSAERPKGSFSTLEIQRTEQGDSAMYLCASSNREAYYEQYFGPGTRLTVT.

The CDR3 region is CASSTISAGATYNEQFF. The chain carries TRBV13 and TRBJ2-1; without DNA, the TCRdb call of TRBD1 cannot be checked. CDR1 and CDR2 (germline): PRHDT, FYEKMQ (reference sequence). The CDR3 runs 17 residues.